The TCR beta chain described here comes from a study of blood T cells in healthy people across ages. The use of a sample-barcoded 5' primer and a J-beta primer mix characterized a second PCR of about 6 to 11 cycles. Every cDNA molecule bore a tag from a template-switch adaptor containing 12 random nucleotides. Every individual sample yielded 2.5 million or more paired-end reads (each containing CDR3). TCRdb reprocessed the 5' RACE reads via MiXCR and lists one record per CDR3 protein. This sample has hundreds of thousands of distinct CDR3 sequences; around two fifths occur once, and the top ten carry around 21%. The CDR3 is 15 residues long. The germline V gene encodes CDR1 MNHNS and CDR2 SASEGT. The V and J ends lost 8 bases and 4 bases respectively, with 21 bases between them.

This receptor was obtained from a man between 60 and 75 years old in good health. The chain joins TRBV6-1 to TRBJ2-7; perhaps TRBD2 as D (7 bases). The sample taken for sequencing was blood. CDR3 coding DNA: TGTGCCAGCGGCCGAATGGGGGGGACACAGTACGAGCAGTACTTC. This translates into CASGRMGGTQYEQYF.